This T cell receptor beta chain is from a study of blood T cells in healthy people across ages. Overall study results and limits: Long-lived donors carried more naive CD4+ cells and greater diversity than aged donors. Reliance upon unsorted PBMCs precluded definitive naive versus antigen-experienced comparison.

About this clonotype itself: No antigen is known for it.

The authors drew approximately 10 milliliters of peripheral blood from each donor. Sample-barcoded 5' priming and a J-beta primer mix drove a second PCR of about 7 to 11 cycles. TCRdb reanalysed the 5' RACE reads using MiXCR and keeps one entry per CDR3 protein. The sample shows fewer than 1 million distinct CDR3 sequences, 40% to 50% of them seen only once. This CDR3 contains 14 residues. CDR1 and CDR2 from the germline V gene are MNHEY and SMNVEV (reference sequence). Between the trimmed V and J ends, which lost 4 bases and 3 bases, there was a span of 12 bases. This TCR was recovered from a man aged 60 to 69 in good health. Input material: blood. J is TRBJ1-2 and V is TRBV27; the D gene is possibly TRBD1 (5 bases). The CDR3 protein is CASSSGPGYYGYTF. CDR3 nucleotides: TGTGCCAGCAGTTCGGGACCTGGGTACTATGGCTACACCTTC.